The 5 T cell receptor beta chains presented below share a single source sample, sequenced in a study of T cell responses to AZD1222 COVID-19 vaccine. Produced via immunoSEQ multiplex PCR; TCRdb's table is partial and in-frame only. The sample consists of some 150,000 clones, around 88% of them appearing once. The material sequenced was peripheral blood, taken on day 0 of AZD1222 vaccination. These receptors came from an adult in good health.

J is TRBJ2-6 and V is TRBV28; D is undetermined. The CDR3 totals 12 residues. Germline CDR1 reads MDHEN; CDR2 reads SYDVKM. Trimming shortened V by 10 bases and J by 0 bases, and 4 bases separated the two germline ends. The chain's CDR3 is CATLSGANVLTF. DNA of the CDR3: TGTGCCACCCTCTCTGGGGCCAACGTCCTGACTTTC.

V and J are TRBV6-1 and TRBJ2-1, with D maybe TRBD1 (5 bases). The V gene lost 1 base and the J gene lost 6 bases, with 13 bases spanning the gap. From germline, CDR1 is MNHNS and CDR2 SASEGT. This CDR3 region has 15 residues. The CDR3 DNA sequence: TGTGCCAGCAGTGAAGGACAGAAGGGTAGCAATGAGCAGTTCTTC. Its translation: CASSEGQKGSNEQFF.

The CDR3 reads CASSQSSGRGYEQYF. CDR3 DNA: TGTGCCAGCAGCCAATCTAGCGGGAGGGGGTACGAGCAGTACTTC. V gene TRBV3-1 (or the pseudogene TRBV3-2) combines with J gene TRBJ2-7; 12 bases are a match to TRBD2. V lost 2 bases and J lost 4; bases outside the gene matches: 3. CDR1 and CDR2 (germline): LGHDT, YNNKEL (reference sequence). CDR3 size: 15 residues.

The chain couples TRBV9 to TRBJ2-1; D is unclear. The CDR3 contains 14 residues. The V end lost 3 bases, the J end lost 6 bases, and 13 bases lay between the germline ends. Germline V lookup: CDR1 SGDLS, CDR2 YYNGEE. CDR3 coding DNA: TGTGCCAGCAGCGCCTATTGGGGAAGCAATGAGCAGTTCTTC. Residues: CASSAYWGSNEQFF. Full variable domain (outside the CDR3, taken from reference TRBV9 and TRBJ2-1): DSGVTQTPKHLITATGQRVTLRCSPRSGDLSVYWYQQSLDQGLQFLIQYYNGEERAKGNILERFSAQQFPDLHSELNLSSLELGDSALYFCASSAYWGSNEQFFGPGTRLTVL.

The V gene is TRBV6-5, the J gene TRBJ1-3; D unclear. The CDR3 runs 16 residues. Looked up from germline, CDR1 is MNHEY and CDR2 is SVGAGI. V lost 6 bases, J lost 3 bases, and 18 bases lay in between. This CDR3 is CASSYGSGIDGNTIYF. As DNA, the CDR3 is TGTGCCAGCAGCTACGGGTCGGGCATCGATGGAAACACCATATATTTT.